This T cell receptor (beta chain) came from a study of T-cell reconstitution after alpha-beta-depleted transplantation in children. This clonotype showed up many times. What it binds is not known. Unique molecular identifiers were used in preparing the TCRbeta library. TCRdb reprocessed the PCR reads via MiXCR and lists one record per CDR3 protein. The profile shows roughly 70,000 distinct CDR3 sequences, 4.9% of them singletons. The V gene's germline CDR1 is SQVTM and CDR2 ANQGSEA. The CDR3 is 12 residues long. V shed 6 bases, J shed 5 bases, and the junction held 7 bases outside the gene matches. Overall study results and limits: T-cell counts and diversity were attributed mostly to newly produced T cells one year after transplant. Several hundred rapidly expanded clones from non-depleted graft cells reportedly supplied alpha-beta T cells about two months post-transplant.

V usage is TRBV29-1 and J usage is TRBJ2-7; 7 bases align to TRBD1. The sequence was collected from a boy in the first two years of life who had a stem cell transplant for acute myeloid leukemia, so the T cells may come from the graft donor. The sample in question was PBMCs, mostly from graft donor cells, obtained 180 days after TCRalphabeta/CD19-depleted stem cell transplant. The CDR3 reads CSVLQGTNEQYF. CDR3 DNA: TGCAGCGTACTACAGGGGACGAACGAGCAGTACTTC.